The source of this T cell receptor beta chain is a study of STAT5B mutations in CD4+ large granular lymphocyte leukemia (dated by TCRdb to 2021 to 2024). At the level of the whole study: Among healthy controls, the CDR3 'QG' motif was associated with a particular HLA allele. The TCRbeta repertoires of CD4+ T-cell large granular lymphocyte leukemia patients were compared with the TCRbeta repertoires of healthy blood donors. Flow cytometry performed on FACSCanto II or FACSVerse showed that the purified fractions had more than 95% purity among lymphocytes.

The healthy controls were 37 blood donors, and the buffy coats of these donors were supplied by the Finnish Red Cross blood service. All TCR-sequenced material derived from peripheral blood: patient blood samples and healthy donor buffy coats. Peripheral blood mononuclear cells were isolated by Ficoll-Hypaque gradient centrifugation. For the healthy controls, CD4+ cells were obtained from buffy coats by magnetic purification. The Gentra Puregene Cell and Tissue kit was used to extract genomic DNA, and a Qubit 2.0 fluorometer was used to measure the amount of genomic DNA. The CDR3 holds 15 amino acids from the cysteine to the phenylalanine. Left in the record is the CDR3 DNA by itself, 45 bases read in frame from the first base. A distance of 10 bases separates the germline ends of V and J, which lose 0 bases and 2 bases respectively. CDR1 and CDR2 are drawn from the germline V gene: LGHNA, YNFKEQ.

The immunoSEQ assay at survey resolution was used to sequence TCRbeta rearrangements from genomic DNA. On the authors' methods: In the TCR sequencing data, the lowest productive clonotype frequency that could be detected was 2.59 x 10-5. Analyses included only productive TCRbeta rearrangements, meaning complete and in-frame sequences. Sample clonality was computed as Simpson clonality in the immunoSEQ Analyzer version 3.0. Clones were grouped by frequency into very rare, small, medium, large (1-20%) or hyperexpanded (>20%) categories. Generation probabilities were estimated with OLGA 1.2.3, V-gene circos plots were made with VDJtools, specificities were searched in VDJdb, and CDR3 motifs were identified with GLIPH. In its TCRdb copy, this immuneACCESS table keeps in-frame sequences only and misses some clones. Where compared with another copy, unresolved V genes explain less than half of these, and the others have no known cause. V, J and clone size reflect that table, while D and trimming were determined from the DNA. This sample holds 25,000 to 35,000 clones; 70% to 80% were observed only once. The biggest ten clones account for approximately 0.49% of the sample.

What the authors observed across the whole study: Main leukemic clonotypes were private to each patient, although roughly 25% of the main leukemic clonotypes were found at low frequency in the non-leukemic repertoires of other patients. The data were not HLA-matched, and the relatively small sample size could explain the higher clonality seen in CD4+ compared with CD8+ T-LGLL. Compared with healthy CD4+ repertoires, CD4-sorted patient repertoires appeared more clonal, and this difference remained even after the putative leukemic clones were removed. TRBV06-family usage was enriched among the top patient clones (8/27) compared with healthy controls (2/35).

A word on this clone: There is no known antigen for this receptor. No base-level quality is on record; no much larger clone is a single base apart.

The sequence was collected from a human donor in good health. Sequenced: CD4+ T cells from blood buffy coats. This chain joins TRBV4-2 to TRBJ1-2, and possibly TRBD1, on 6 matching bases. Read as DNA, the sequence is TGTGCCAGCAGCCAAGAGGTGGACAGAAACTATGGCTACACCTTC. It codes for CASSQEVDRNYGYTF.